This T cell receptor beta chain was sequenced in a study of long-term antiretroviral therapy in people with HIV. The CDR3 runs 16 residues. Between the trimmed V and J ends, which lost 1 base and 0 bases, there was a span of 11 bases. In germline, CDR1 is SGHRS, CDR2 YFSETQ. At survey level, the immunoSEQ assay was run in its v3.0 version. What sequencing targeted per sample was about 40,000-55,000 T-cell genomes. Clones were read by immunoSEQ multiplex PCR, and TCRdb kept only the in-frame ones, dropping some. Of tens of thousands of clones listed, 81% are singletons. General study findings and limits: Transplant donor controls retained higher diversity, though diversity increased after ART. HIV repertoires had narrower CDR3 length ranges than controls.

Each contributor possessed a minimum of one pre-ART and a minimum of two post-ART PBMC samples. This clone was seen just once. Its target is not known. Sequenced here: unsorted PBMCs, sampled 0.1 years before starting antiretroviral therapy. V and J are TRBV5-1 and TRBJ2-1, with D uncertain. This clonotype was obtained from a man aged 40-49 years with HIV. CDR3 nucleotide sequence: TGCGCCAGCAGCTTGCTTGCGCAGAACTCCTACAATGAGCAGTTCTTC. This encodes CASSLLAQNSYNEQFF.